The 8 T cell receptor beta chains below come from one sample, sequenced in a study of blood T cell repertoires in COVID-19. The method was immunoSEQ multiplex PCR; TCRdb's version includes in-frame clones alone and lacks a portion of them. The sample lists 250,000 to 300,000 clones; 85% were seen once. What was sequenced was peripheral blood. Source of these receptors: a man between 50 and 59 years old with active or convalescent COVID-19.

The J gene is TRBJ1-6, the V gene TRBV5-1; D call uncertain. This CDR3 is 15 amino acids long. The V gene's germline CDR1 is SGHRS and CDR2 YFSETQ. Trimming removed 0 bases at V and 0 bases at J, with 4 bases between. CDR3 protein: CASSLAGSYNSPLHF. CDR3 bases: TGCGCCAGCAGCTTGGCAGGCTCCTATAATTCACCCCTCCACTTT.

The rearrangement links TRBV19 to TRBJ2-7; 14 bases line up with TRBD2. The CDR3 is 17 residues long. Trimming at V came to 8 bases and at J to 3 bases, leaving 12 bases not matched to a gene. CDR1 and CDR2 from the germline V gene are LNHDA and SQIVND (reference sequence). The CDR3 protein is CASSRMRGLAGDYEQYF. The CDR3 DNA reads TGTGCCAGTTCCCGTATGAGGGGACTAGCGGGAGACTACGAGCAGTACTTC.

The rearrangement uses TRBV7-2 and TRBJ1-2, with D perhaps TRBD1 (5 bases). Trimming stripped 2 bases from V and 8 bases from J, with 18 bases between. The CDR3 loop spans 15 amino acids. Germline CDR1 is SGHTA and CDR2 is FQGNSA. The CDR3 loop reads CASSLQSGGVGGYTF. CDR3 in DNA: TGTGCCAGCAGCTTACAATCGGGAGGGGTCGGCGGCTACACCTTC.

V usage is TRBV7-8 and J usage is TRBJ1-6; no firm D call. Germline CDR1 and CDR2: SGHVS and FQNEAQ. V was pared by 5 bases and J by 8 bases, with 16 bases between. The CDR3 loop spans 15 amino acids. In nucleotides, the CDR3 is TGTGCCAGCAGCCCAGGAGGGTTGACGGATTCACCCCTCCACTTT. Translating it yields CASSPGGLTDSPLHF.

This chain links TRBV4-2 with TRBJ2-3; D may be TRBD2 (6 bases). CDR1 is LGHNA, CDR2 YNFKEQ, per germline. This CDR3 has 18 amino acids. V was clipped by 0 bases and J by 0 bases, with 16 bases between them. In nucleotides, the CDR3 is TGTGCCAGCAGCCAAGACGGCCCCGCGGGGACTAGCACAGATACGCAGTATTTT. This codes for CASSQDGPAGTSTDTQYF.

This chain links TRBV7-9 with TRBJ2-2; 12 nucleotides match TRBD2. V lost 5 bases, J lost 5 bases, and 6 bases stayed unmatched. Germline assignment: CDR1 SEHNR and CDR2 FQNEAQ (reference sequence). CDR3 size: 16 residues. The CDR3 nucleotides are TGTGCCAGCAGCGGGAGACTAGCGGGAGAAACCGGGGAGCTGTTTTTT. It specifies CASSGRLAGETGELFF.

This chain connects TRBV6-6 to TRBJ1-2, with TRBD1 matching over 8 bases. V lost 0 bases to trimming and J lost 6 bases; unmatched junction nucleotides: 6. The CDR3 is 15 residues long. CDR1 is MNHNY and CDR2 is SVGAGI in the germline V gene (reference sequence). This CDR3 is CASSYSQGVGHGYTF. The CDR3, as DNA: TGTGCCAGCAGTTACTCACAGGGGGTCGGTCATGGCTACACCTTC.

This clone was detected only once. The chain is built from TRBV4-3 and TRBJ1-6, with D possibly matching TRBD1 (5 bases). The length of the CDR3 is 16 residues. V was clipped by 0 bases and J by 5 bases, with 11 bases between them. CDR1 is LGHNA and CDR2 is YSLEER in the germline V gene. The CDR3, as DNA: TGCGCCAGCAGCCAAGACAACAGGCTTCATAATTCACCCCTCCACTTT. The encoded protein is CASSQDNRLHNSPLHF.